These 32 T cell receptor beta chains were sequenced from one sample in a study of blood T cells in healthy people across ages. Using a J-beta primer mix together with a sample-barcoded 5' primer, a second PCR was run for about 6 to 12 cycles. TCRdb re-called the 5' RACE reads through MiXCR, storing one row per CDR3 protein. Of fewer than 1.5 million distinct CDR3 sequences detected, about 40% appear once; the ten largest clones hold around 8%. Specimen: blood. These receptors originate from a woman under 30 in good health.

This clonotype was seen only a few times. CDR3 sequence (DNA): TGTGCTTCTAAGGGACACCTCCTCACAGATACGCAGTATTTT. This codes for CASKGHLLTDTQYF. The chain couples TRBV30 to TRBJ2-3; possibly TRBD1 for D (6 bases). In germline, CDR1 is GTSNPN, CDR2 SVGIG (reference sequence). CDR3 size: 14 residues.

This clonotype was picked up a small number of times. The chain carries TRBV29-1 and TRBJ1-2, with TRBD1 matching 7 bases. This CDR3 spans 16 amino acids. Per the germline V gene, CDR1 is SQVTM and CDR2 is ANQGSEA. Trimming removed 0 bases from V and 0 bases from J; junction bases left unmatched: 7. In nucleotides, the CDR3 is TGCAGCGTTGAAGATCTAGGCGGGACAGCTAACTATGGCTACACCTTC. Amino acid sequence: CSVEDLGGTANYGYTF.

The chain employs TRBV28 and TRBJ2-5, with D perhaps matching TRBD1 or TRBD2 (5 bases each). This CDR3 comprises 15 residues. CDR1 MDHEN and CDR2 SYDVKM come from the germline V gene. Trimming left V 4 bases short and J 2 bases short, with 14 bases between. CDR3 residues: CASSSRDGRQETQYF. The CDR3 DNA reads TGTGCCAGCAGTTCCCGGGACGGCCGACAAGAGACCCAGTACTTC. Full variable domain (remainder filled in from reference TRBV28 and TRBJ2-5): DVKVTQSSRYLVKRTGEKVFLECVQDMDHENMFWYRQDPGLGLRLIYFSYDVKMKEKGDIPEGYSVSREKKERFSLILESASTNQTSMYLCASSSRDGRQETQYFGPGTRLLVL.

V gene TRBV20-1 combines with J gene TRBJ2-7, with D perhaps being TRBD1 or TRBD2 (10 bases each). CDR1 is DFQATT and CDR2 is SNEGSKA in the germline V gene (reference sequence). Trimming left V 5 bases short and J 5 bases short, with 40 bases between. The CDR3 loop spans 21 amino acids. Here the CDR3 DNA reads TGCAGTGCTCCCCGACAGGGGGCGCGGAAGGTGCTGGCTAGCGGGAGTGACGAGCAGTACTTC. Translation: CSAPRQGARKVLASGSDEQYF.

CDR3 sequence: CASSPIVGTSGGEQFF. The CDR3 DNA reads TGTGCCAGCTCACCAATCGTCGGTACTAGCGGGGGAGAGCAGTTCTTC. The chain uses TRBV18 and TRBJ2-1; 11 bases are a match to TRBD2. The V segment lost 2 bases and the J segment 10 bases; nucleotides outside the gene matches: 10. Looked up from germline, CDR1 is KGHSH and CDR2 is LQKENI. The CDR3 runs 16 residues.

The chain couples TRBV30 to TRBJ2-1; 7 bases match TRBD2. This CDR3 contains 15 residues. Germline CDR1 GTSNPN, CDR2 SVGIG (reference sequence). Unmatched junction bases numbered 5, after V lost 0 bases and J lost 3 bases. As DNA, the CDR3 is TGTGCCTGGAGTGTACTAGCGCCAAACTACAATGAGCAGTTCTTC. This sequence encodes CAWSVLAPNYNEQFF.

V usage is TRBV10-2 and J usage is TRBJ1-5; tentative D call: TRBD1 (6 bases). The germline V gene encodes CDR1 WSHSY and CDR2 SAAADI. Deletions cut 8 bases from V and 8 bases from J, with 16 bases between. The CDR3 runs to 13 residues. DNA of the CDR3: TGCGCCAGCGCTAACAGGGATCTTGAGCCCCAGCATTTT. It encodes CASANRDLEPQHF.

The V call is TRBV6-1, the J call TRBJ2-4; D gene uncertain. V was cut by 3 bases and J by 6 bases, with 6 bases left in between. Germline assignment: CDR1 MNHNS and CDR2 SASEGT. This CDR3 is built from 12 residues. In nucleotides, the CDR3 is TGTGCCAGCAGTGACGTCCCAAACATTCAGTACTTC. Amino acids: CASSDVPNIQYF.

The rearrangement uses TRBV7-9 and TRBJ2-7; either TRBD1 or TRBD2 may fit D (6 bases each). Trimming pared 5 bases from V and 6 bases from J, leaving 14 bases between. The germline gives CDR1 SEHNR, CDR2 FQNEAQ (reference sequence). The CDR3 is 13 amino acids. CDR3 bases: TGTGCCAGCAGCCTAGGGGGAGGTCTCGAGCAGTACTTC. Its protein is CASSLGGGLEQYF.

The V and J genes are TRBV2 and TRBJ2-7; TRBD2 matches 13 bases. After removal of 6 bases from V and 6 bases from J, the junction contained 8 bases not matched to a gene. Germline lookup yields CDR1 SNHLY and CDR2 FYNNEI. The CDR3 has 15 residues. DNA of the CDR3: TGTGCCAGCAGCCAAGAGACTAGCGGGAGGACCGAGCAGTACTTC. It is translated as CASSQETSGRTEQYF.

This clonotype was picked up a small number of times. The chain carries TRBV5-1 and TRBJ2-3; tentative D call: TRBD2 (7 bases). The CDR3 totals 17 residues. CDR1 and CDR2 from the germline V gene are SGHRS and YFSETQ. V was pared by 1 base and J by 0 bases, with 15 bases between. The CDR3 loop reads CASSLSTGGASTDTQYF. CDR3 in DNA: TGCGCCAGCAGCTTGTCCACTGGGGGGGCAAGCACAGATACGCAGTATTTT.

The CDR3 loop reads CASSLEELAETQYF. The CDR3, as DNA: TGTGCCAGCAGCTTAGAAGAACTAGCGGAGACCCAGTACTTC. The J gene is TRBJ2-5, the V gene TRBV11-2, with 7 bases aligning to TRBD2. Germline V CDR1 and CDR2: SGHAT, FQNNGV. CDR3 size: 14 residues. V was clipped by 0 bases and J by 5 bases; unmatched bases: 3.

This clonotype turned up a few times. The rearrangement joins TRBV7-3 to TRBJ2-1; 8 bases match TRBD1. J was trimmed by 6 bases and V by 5 bases; bases with no gene match: 3. The CDR3 extends over 13 amino acids. Germline V lookup: CDR1 SGHTA, CDR2 FQGTGA. The DNA of the CDR3 is TGTGCCAGCAGCCCAGACAGGGGCAATGAGCAGTTCTTC. It translates to CASSPDRGNEQFF.

This rearrangement joins TRBV20-1 to TRBJ2-7; TRBD2 matches 10 bases. Germline V CDR1 and CDR2: DFQATT, SNEGSKA (reference sequence). The CDR3 length is 13 residues. Trimming at V came to 8 bases and at J to 3 bases, leaving 7 bases not matched to a gene. The CDR3 sequence: CSPRGLANYEQYF. CDR3 coding DNA: TGCAGTCCCAGGGGACTAGCGAACTACGAGCAGTACTTC.

The chain combines TRBV11-2 with TRBJ2-5, with D possibly matching TRBD2 (6 bases). Germline V gives CDR1 SGHAT, CDR2 FQNNGV. The germline V and J ends were trimmed by 0 bases and 2 bases, with 13 bases remaining between them. The CDR3 is 16 amino acids. The CDR3 nucleotides read TGTGCCAGCAGCTTAGATCGGAAGCTAGCGCAAGAGACCCAGTACTTC. Translated, it gives CASSLDRKLAQETQYF.

This sequence joins TRBV10-3 and TRBJ2-5; D ambiguous. The CDR3 is 14 amino acids. Germline V gives CDR1 ENHRY, CDR2 SYGVKD. V shed 2 bases and J shed 5 bases, with 12 bases lying between them. The chain's CDR3 is CAISERADSETQYF. In nucleotides, the CDR3 is TGTGCCATCAGTGAGCGGGCGGATTCGGAGACCCAGTACTTC.

The CDR3 loop reads CASSYWTVGETQYF. CDR3 sequence (DNA): TGTGCCAGCAGTTACTGGACAGTCGGCGAGACCCAGTACTTC. The J gene is TRBJ2-5, the V gene TRBV6-2 or TRBV6-3, with D possibly being TRBD1 (6 bases). Germline V lookup: CDR1 MNHEY, CDR2 SVGEGT. The CDR3 sequence is 14 residues long. Trimming shortened V by 1 base and J by 5 bases, and 11 bases separated the two germline ends.

The J gene is TRBJ2-5, the V gene TRBV20-1; D tentatively fits TRBD1 or TRBD2 (5 bases each). This CDR3 is built from 16 residues. V was pared by 2 bases and J by 0 bases, with 16 bases between. Per germline, CDR1 DFQATT and CDR2 SNEGSKA (reference sequence). The CDR3 bases are TGCAGTGCTAGAAAGGTCGGGGCTAGCTACCAAGAGACCCAGTACTTC. Encoded protein: CSARKVGASYQETQYF.

The DNA for the CDR3 is TGTGCCAGCAGCAAAACGGGACTAGTAACCGGGGAGCTGTTTTTT. Its protein product is CASSKTGLVTGELFF. The rearrangement links TRBV11-3 to TRBJ2-2; 8 bases are shared with TRBD2. V shed 5 bases, J shed 5 bases, and the junction held 7 bases outside the gene matches. The length of the CDR3 is 15 residues. Germline lookup yields CDR1 SGHNT and CDR2 YENEEA.

In its sample, this clonotype was seen a few times. The chain has TRBV7-9 and TRBJ2-5; D possibly corresponds to TRBD1 (5 bases). The CDR3 consists of 13 residues. Germline-derived CDR1 and CDR2 are SEHNR and FQNEAQ (reference sequence). Trimming took off 7 bases at V and 1 base at J, with 10 bases between the two ends. Written as DNA, the CDR3 is TGTGCCAGCACCCTACAGGTCCAAGAGACCCAGTACTTC. This gives the protein CASTLQVQETQYF.

This clonotype was seen a handful of times. The chain uses TRBV7-9 and TRBJ2-1; no firm D call. In germline, CDR1 is SEHNR, CDR2 FQNEAQ (reference sequence). Trimming took off 0 bases at V and 4 bases at J, with 4 bases between the two ends. This CDR3 comprises 13 residues. The CDR3 nucleotides read TGTGCCAGCAGCTTAGCGCAGTACAATGAGCAGTTCTTC. Protein: CASSLAQYNEQFF.

This clonotype has only a few counts. The chain combines TRBV4-1 with TRBJ2-1; 7 nucleotides align to TRBD2. Germline values: CDR1 MGHRA, CDR2 YSYEKL. The CDR3 extends over 16 amino acids. Trimming cost V 2 bases and J 1 base; bases outside gene matches: 5. In DNA, the CDR3 is TGCGCCAGCAGCCAATCGGGACTAACTTCCTACAATGAGCAGTTCTTC. Protein product: CASSQSGLTSYNEQFF.

The genes are TRBV6-4 and TRBJ2-1, with 9 bases identical to TRBD2. The V segment lost 8 bases and the J segment 7 bases; nucleotides outside the gene matches: 12. CDR1 is MRHNA, CDR2 SNTAGT, per germline. The CDR3 is 15 residues long. CDR3 coding DNA: TGTGCCAGCTCTCGCATAGCGGGAGTGGGGAATGAGCAGTTCTTC. It translates to CASSRIAGVGNEQFF.

In this sample, this clonotype turned up a few times. The chain combines TRBV7-9 with TRBJ2-3; D is unclear. Germline CDR1 and CDR2: SEHNR and FQNEAQ (reference sequence). Trimming shortened V by 4 bases and J by 1 base, and 24 bases separated the two germline ends. The CDR3 contains 19 residues. Written as DNA, the CDR3 is TGTGCCAGCAGCTCCGTTAGGGCCAAAACAGTAACCCGCACAGATACGCAGTATTTT. Translated, it gives CASSSVRAKTVTRTDTQYF.

This chain uses TRBV7-9 with TRBJ2-5, with unresolved D. V lost 4 bases and J lost 11, with 20 bases in between. CDR3 length equals 14 residues. In germline, CDR1 is SEHNR, CDR2 FQNEAQ (reference sequence). CDR3 amino acids: CASSSSLSLYEQYF. The CDR3 bases are TGTGCCAGCAGCTCATCCCTCTCGCTGTATGAGCAGTACTTC.

A single count supports this clonotype. The chain links TRBV2 to TRBJ2-3; perhaps TRBD2 as D (6 bases). The germline gives CDR1 SNHLY, CDR2 FYNNEI. The V gene lost 3 bases and the J gene lost 8 bases, with 15 bases spanning the gap. The CDR3 runs 14 residues. The CDR3, as DNA: TGTGCCAGCAGTGATGCATCGAGGGAGGCTACGCAGTATTTT. It is translated as CASSDASREATQYF.

The rearrangement joins TRBV6-2 or TRBV6-3 to TRBJ2-5; no firm D call. Germline V lookup: CDR1 MNHEY, CDR2 SVGEGT. This CDR3 is built from 18 residues. The germline V and J ends were trimmed by 4 bases and 0 bases, with 21 bases remaining between them. The CDR3 DNA reads TGTGCCAGCAGTTCCCACGAGGTGTGGGCGATATACCAAGAGACCCAGTACTTC. Translating gives CASSSHEVWAIYQETQYF.

The gene calls are TRBV3-1 and TRBJ1-1; unclear D gene. CDR3 size: 14 residues. From germline, CDR1 is LGHDT and CDR2 YNNKEL (reference sequence). V dropped 0 bases and J dropped 13 bases, with 18 bases sitting between them. CDR3 sequence (DNA): TGTGCCAGCAGCCAAGATCAAACCCCCGTGTTAGTTTTCTTT. It yields the protein CASSQDQTPVLVFF.

This clonotype was observed a few times. This chain connects TRBV7-9 to TRBJ2-7; D is perhaps TRBD2 (5 bases). Trimming removed 5 bases from V and 0 bases from J, with 11 bases in between. This CDR3 spans 14 amino acids. CDR1 SEHNR and CDR2 FQNEAQ come from the germline V gene (reference sequence). CDR3 nucleotide sequence: TGTGCCAGCAGCGTTCTTGAGGGCTCCTACGAGCAGTACTTC. The encoded protein is CASSVLEGSYEQYF.

This clonotype has only a few counts. The chain combines TRBV10-3 with TRBJ2-7, with 14 bases lining up with TRBD2. The CDR3 sequence is 13 residues long. V shed 10 bases, J shed 5 bases, and the junction held 4 bases outside the gene matches. The germline CDR1 and CDR2 sequences are ENHRY and SYGVKD. CDR3: CATRLAGGNEQYF. Written as DNA, the CDR3 is TGTGCCACGCGACTAGCGGGAGGGAACGAGCAGTACTTC.

This clonotype was seen a few times. This chain connects TRBV7-2 to TRBJ2-2; tentatively, D is TRBD1 (5 bases). Trimming removed 1 base at V and 4 bases at J, with 10 bases between. In germline, CDR1 is SGHTA, CDR2 FQGNSA. This CDR3 has 15 amino acids. CDR3 amino acids: CASSLDRLSTGELFF. The CDR3, as DNA: TGTGCCAGCAGCTTAGACAGGTTAAGCACCGGGGAGCTGTTTTTT.

The chain is built from TRBV7-6 and TRBJ2-5, with 10 bases lining up with TRBD2. Germline values: CDR1 SGHVS, CDR2 FNYEAQ. The trim removed 4 bases at V and 11 bases at J, leaving 16 bases unmatched. CDR3 size: 16 residues. For the CDR3, the DNA is TGTGCCAGCAGCTCAGCGCTGGTACTAGCGGGAAGTGAGCAGTACTTC. Amino acids: CASSSALVLAGSEQYF.